The clone carrying this T cell receptor (beta chain) is labeled as medium-sized (0.01 to 0.1%). Making TCR beta cDNA involved 400 to 600 ng total RNA and a constant-region primer. Three-round nested multiplex PCR performed with slightly modified ARM-PCR produced the TCR beta libraries. A C-beta reverse primer and TRBV1-TRBV30 forward primers served in each of the first two PCR rounds, at ten to eleven cycles apiece. TCRdb recomputed calls from the multiplex PCR reads with MiXCR, one row per CDR3 protein. There are about 330,000 distinct CDR3 sequences in the sample; around three fifths occur only once, and about 6.1% lies in the top ten. The sample is drawn from a study of tumor-infiltrating lymphocytes in primary liver carcinoma. Trimming took off 2 bases at V and 1 base at J, with 5 bases between the two ends. CDR3 size: 13 residues. CDR1 is SGHAT, CDR2 FQNNGV, per germline. Both blood RNA, taken from unsorted whole blood, and germline DNA were extracted.

The V call is TRBV11-2, the J call TRBJ1-1; D not certain. Sequences were obtained from peripheral blood. The clonotype originates from a man aged 35 to 55 with primary liver carcinoma and hepatitis B virus infection. CDR3 DNA: TGTGCCAGCAGCTTAAAGAGGAACACTGAAGCTTTCTTT. This gives the protein CASSLKRNTEAFF.